This T cell receptor (beta chain) came from a study of post-analysis software for immune sequencing data. Germline V gene data show CDR1 as MGHDK and CDR2 as SYGVNS. This CDR3 contains 14 residues. A note on this clonotype: No antigen is known for it. The junction and the germline gene differ at one end; a read error may be behind it.

Researchers reported that TCR beta cDNA libraries carried unique molecular identifiers. TCRdb reprocessed the PCR reads via MiXCR and lists one record per CDR3 protein. The sample has about 820,000 distinct CDR3 sequences; around 53% are singletons. Study-wide results and limits: Patients had higher frequencies than controls of roughly five TRBV segments, including TRBV5-6, TRBV5-1 and TRBV20-1.

Sequenced: blood. This sequence joins TRBV25-1 and TRBJ1-4, with TRBD1 matching over 8 bases. This receptor was taken from a girl aged 5-17 years with multiple sclerosis. DNA of the CDR3: TGTGCCAGCAGGAGACAGGGGACTAAAGAAAAACTGTTTTTT. Translating it yields CASRRQGTKEKLFF. Filled out from reference TRBV25-1 and TRBJ1-4, the complete variable domain reads EADIYQTPRYLVIGTGKKITLECSQTMGHDKMYWYQQDPGMELHLIHYSYGVNSTEKGDLSSESTVSRIRTEHFPLTLESARPSHTSQYLCASRRQGTKEKLFFGSGTQLSVL.